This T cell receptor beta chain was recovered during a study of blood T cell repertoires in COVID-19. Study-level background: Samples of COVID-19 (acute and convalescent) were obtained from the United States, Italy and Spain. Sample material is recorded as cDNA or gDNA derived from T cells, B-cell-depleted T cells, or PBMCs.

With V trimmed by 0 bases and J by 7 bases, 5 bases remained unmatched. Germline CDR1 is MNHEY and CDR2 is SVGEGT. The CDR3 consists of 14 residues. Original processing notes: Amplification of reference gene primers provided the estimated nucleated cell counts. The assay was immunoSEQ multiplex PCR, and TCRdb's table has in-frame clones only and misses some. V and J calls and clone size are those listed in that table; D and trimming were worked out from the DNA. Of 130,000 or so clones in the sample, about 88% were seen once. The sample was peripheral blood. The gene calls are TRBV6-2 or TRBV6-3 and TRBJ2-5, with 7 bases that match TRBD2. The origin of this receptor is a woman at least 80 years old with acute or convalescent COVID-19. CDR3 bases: TGTGCCAGCAGTTACTCGGCAGGGAGGGCGACCCAGTACTTC. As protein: CASSYSAGRATQYF.